The 14 T cell receptor beta chains given below trace back to one sample, sequenced in a study of T cells in Graves' hyperthyroidism and ophthalmopathy. Researchers took RNA transcripts and amplified the TCR beta CDR3 regions from them. First-round RT-PCR targeting the TCR CDR3 was performed with the HTBI primer set. TCRdb reprocessed the multiplex PCR reads via MiXCR and lists one record per CDR3 protein. The table records 250,000 to 350,000 distinct CDR3 sequences, 16% of them present only once. The sample taken for sequencing was blood. All receptors derive from a man aged 25-45 years with Graves' hyperthyroidism.

The chain joins TRBV20-1 to TRBJ2-7; TRBD1 matches 9 bases. Trimming at V came to 4 bases and at J to 5 bases, leaving 15 bases not matched to a gene. Germline-derived CDR1 and CDR2 are DFQATT and SNEGSKA (reference sequence). CDR3 length: 16 residues. The CDR3, as DNA: TGCAGTGCTACTCACCCGGAGGACAGGGGTGAGCACGAGCAGTACTTC. The encoded protein is CSATHPEDRGEHEQYF.

This clonotype came up many times. This chain links TRBV3-1 with TRBJ2-3; D gene unclear. With 1 base removed from V and 3 bases from J, the gap between germline ends came to 8 bases. Germline lookup yields CDR1 LGHDT and CDR2 YNNKEL (reference sequence). This CDR3 comprises 14 residues. This CDR3 reads CASSQVVGTDTQYF. CDR3 DNA sequence: TGTGCCAGCAGCCAAGTGGTCGGGACAGATACGCAGTATTTT.

This clonotype was seen many times. The CDR3: CATSDLLAASGKSTDTQYF. DNA for the CDR3: TGTGCCACCAGTGATTTGCTCGCGGCTAGCGGGAAGAGCACAGATACGCAGTATTTT. The rearrangement joins TRBV24-1 to TRBJ2-3; 9 bases fit TRBD2. CDR1 KGHDR and CDR2 SFDVKD come from the germline V gene. This CDR3 is built from 19 residues. V was clipped by 0 bases and J by 0 bases; unmatched bases: 9.

As for this clonotype: No DNA is shown, since the ends of the CDR3 on it are uncertain; the CDR3 is the one TCRdb lists. The chain is built from TRBV11-3 and TRBJ2-1; TRBD2, as called in the table, went unchecked against the DNA. The CDR3 length is 22 residues, termini included. Germline values: CDR1 SGHNT, CDR2 YENEEA. The CDR3 protein is CASSFYICSALRGGDPYNEQFF.

This clonotype was counted ten times or more. The genes are TRBV30 and TRBJ1-1; a possible D gene is TRBD1 (5 bases). Germline CDR1 and CDR2: GTSNPN and SVGIG (reference sequence). Deletions cut 5 bases from V and 0 bases from J, with 10 bases between. The CDR3 consists of 13 residues. CDR3 DNA sequence: TGTGCCTGGTCTTTAGGGGTGAACACTGAAGCTTTCTTT. Its translation: CAWSLGVNTEAFF.

This clonotype was seen at least ten times. The rearrangement links TRBV2 to TRBJ1-2; D is unresolved. V gave up 6 bases and J gave up 3 bases, with 29 bases separating them. Germline V gene data show CDR1 as SNHLY and CDR2 as FYNNEI. The CDR3 covers 19 residues. The CDR3 DNA reads TGTGCCAGCAGCACTTTTACCACCAAACCCTCTCCCGGGGACTATGGCTACACCTTC. Translated: CASSTFTTKPSPGDYGYTF.

At least ten counts were recorded for this clonotype. The chain combines TRBV14 with TRBJ2-1; D is possibly TRBD1 (6 bases). V lost 3 bases, J lost 3 bases, and 15 bases lay in between. Germline V gene sequence: CDR1 SGHDN, CDR2 FVKESK. The CDR3 is 16 amino acids. The CDR3 spells CASSHRTGTNYNEQFF. CDR3 sequence (DNA): TGTGCCAGCAGCCATCGCACCGGGACAAACTACAATGAGCAGTTCTTC.

This clonotype was observed a handful of times. The gene calls are TRBV2 and TRBJ1-4; 9 nucleotides agree with TRBD1. Germline V lookup: CDR1 SNHLY, CDR2 FYNNEI. The CDR3 contains 17 residues. Germline trimming cut 4 bases from V and 7 bases from J; bases unmatched to any gene: 13. The CDR3 DNA follows: TGTGCCAGCAGTGTATCCGGGACAGGGTTCGTCGGTGAAAAACTGTTTTTT. Encoded protein: CASSVSGTGFVGEKLFF.

The chain joins TRBV20-1 to TRBJ2-5, with D hard to call. Germline CDR1 and CDR2: DFQATT and SNEGSKA (reference sequence). The CDR3 is 12 residues long. Trimming shortened V by 0 bases and J by 5 bases, and 7 bases separated the two germline ends. The CDR3 DNA sequence: TGCAGTGCTAGAGATAACCCGGAGACCCAGTACTTC. As protein: CSARDNPETQYF.

This clonotype came up a few times. The chain has TRBV28 and TRBJ1-2; tentative D call: TRBD1 (5 bases). The V gene lost 3 bases and the J gene lost 8 bases, with 16 bases spanning the gap. Germline V gene lookup returns CDR1 MDHEN and CDR2 SYDVKM. This CDR3 has 14 residues. The CDR3 bases are TGTGCCAGCAGTTTTACGGGACTACTATTCGGCTACACCTTC. This gives the protein CASSFTGLLFGYTF.

The V and J genes are TRBV5-4 and TRBJ1-4, with D perhaps TRBD1 (6 bases). CDR1 is SGHNT, CDR2 YYREEE, per germline (reference sequence). CDR3 length equals 14 residues. V was shortened by 4 bases and J by 5 bases, with 12 bases between the two germline ends. The CDR3 DNA sequence: TGTGCCAGCAGCCAAGACAGGCCGAATGAAAAACTGTTTTTT. Translating gives CASSQDRPNEKLFF.

This clonotype was observed many times. The V and J genes are TRBV20-1 and TRBJ2-1, with D maybe TRBD2 (5 bases). V was clipped by 6 bases and J by 6 bases, with 21 bases between them. This CDR3 has 15 residues. Germline V lookup: CDR1 DFQATT, CDR2 SNEGSKA (reference sequence). This chain's CDR3 is CSAPSALSGGNEQFF. The DNA of the CDR3 is TGCAGTGCCCCCTCGGCTCTGAGCGGAGGCAATGAGCAGTTCTTC.

This clonotype was detected ten times or more. This chain's CDR3 is CASSVPGTLKNIQYF. The CDR3 bases are TGTGCCAGCAGTGTACCCGGGACACTAAAAAACATTCAGTACTTC. The rearrangement uses TRBV2 and TRBJ2-4; weak D call: TRBD1 (6 bases). CDR3 length: 15 residues. CDR1 SNHLY and CDR2 FYNNEI come from the germline V gene. V was pared by 4 bases and J by 4 bases, with 14 bases between.

This clonotype was detected many times. CDR3 sequence (DNA): TGTGCCAGCAGCCCCCAGGGTGGGGATTCACCCCTCCACTTT. Residues: CASSPQGGDSPLHF. This chain uses TRBV3-1 with TRBJ1-6; tentative D call: TRBD1 (5 bases). V lost 4 bases, J lost 8 bases, and 12 bases lay in between. CDR1 is LGHDT and CDR2 is YNNKEL in the germline V gene (reference sequence). The CDR3 covers 14 residues.